This entry lists 21 T cell receptor beta chains sequenced from one sample in a study of T cells in Graves' hyperthyroidism and ophthalmopathy. Amplification targeted TCR beta CDR3 regions from RNA transcripts. TCR CDR3 regions were first amplified by RT-PCR with HTBI primers. TCRdb itself ran the multiplex PCR reads through MiXCR, one entry per CDR3 protein. Of 89,000 or so distinct CDR3 sequences listed, around 40% are singletons. The sequencing input was peripheral blood or thyroid tissue (not recorded which). These receptor sequences come from a woman younger than 45 with Graves' hyperthyroidism.

On this clonotype: A much larger clone differs from this one at a single base, so this may be a read error. This chain joins TRBV9 and TRBJ1-5, with 9 bases lining up with TRBD1. Germline CDR1 reads SGDLS; CDR2 reads YYNGEE. The CDR3 has 15 residues. V trimming: 5 bases; J trimming: 7 bases; junction bases outside the gene matches: 10. CDR3: CASSQTGGKQQPQHF. The DNA of the CDR3 is TGTGCCAGCAGTCAGACAGGGGGGAAGCAGCAGCCCCAGCATTTT.

This clonotype was counted many times. The rearrangement uses TRBV5-1 and TRBJ2-2, with 10 bases aligning to TRBD2. The germline V gene encodes CDR1 SGHRS and CDR2 YFSETQ. With V trimmed by 1 base and J by 4 bases, 4 bases remained unmatched. This CDR3 has 16 amino acids. The CDR3 reads CASSLRSGRVTGELFF. The CDR3 region has the DNA TGCGCCAGCAGCTTGCGGAGCGGGAGGGTCACCGGGGAGCTGTTTTTT. Variable domain in full (rest from reference TRBV5-1 and TRBJ2-2): KAGVTQTPRYLIKTRGQQVTLSCSPISGHRSVSWYQQTPGQGLQFLFEYFSETQRNKGNFPGRFSGRQFSNSRSEMNVSTLELGDSALYLCASSLRSGRVTGELFFGEGSRLTVL.

As for this clonotype: A much more abundant neighbour one base away suggests this may be a read error. This CDR3 is missing its conserved last phenylalanine or tryptophan, likely due to a read error. CDR3 sequence reads: CAGSLRDREGTEAFL. In DNA form, the CDR3 reads TGCGCCGGCAGCCTAAGGGACAGGGAAGGGACTGAAGCTTTCCTT. This chain uses TRBV5-1 with TRBJ1-1; 9 nucleotides align to TRBD1. This CDR3 is 15 amino acids long. Germline V lookup: CDR1 SGHRS, CDR2 YFSETQ.

The rearrangement joins TRBV15 to TRBJ2-1; D is perhaps TRBD2 (6 bases). The CDR3 sequence is 16 residues long. CDR1 LNHNV and CDR2 YYDKDF come from the germline V gene (reference sequence). Trimming removed 5 bases at V and 4 bases at J, with 18 bases between. CDR3 sequence (DNA): TGTGCCACCAGCGGTAGTGCGGGACTGATATACAATGAGCAGTTCTTC. Protein: CATSGSAGLIYNEQFF.

Ten or more counts support this clonotype. The chain couples TRBV20-1 to TRBJ2-5; the match to TRBD1 covers 9 bases. Germline loops: CDR1 DFQATT, CDR2 SNEGSKA (reference sequence). After removal of 3 bases from V and 3 bases from J, the junction contained 5 bases not matched to a gene. The CDR3 totals 14 residues. The CDR3 loop is CSASGQGYEETQYF. CDR3 sequence (DNA): TGCAGTGCTAGTGGACAGGGGTATGAAGAGACCCAGTACTTC.

The V gene is TRBV10-3, the J gene TRBJ1-4, with a possible D match to TRBD1 (5 bases). Trimming stripped 8 bases from V and 5 bases from J, with 12 bases between. Per the germline V gene, CDR1 is ENHRY and CDR2 is SYGVKD. The CDR3 extends over 13 amino acids. CDR3 protein: CAIEDGTNEKLFF. DNA of the CDR3: TGTGCCATCGAGGATGGGACGAATGAAAAACTGTTTTTT.

The V gene is TRBV7-9, the J gene TRBJ1-4; TRBD1 matches at 9 bases. This CDR3 region has 15 residues. CDR1 SEHNR and CDR2 FQNEAQ come from the germline V gene (reference sequence). V lost 10 bases and J lost 8; bases outside the gene matches: 14. The chain's CDR3 is CATSDPRDREEKLFF. CDR3 in DNA: TGTGCCACCAGTGATCCCCGGGACAGGGAGGAAAAACTGTTTTTT.

This chain uses TRBV7-9 with TRBJ1-2; D is possibly TRBD1 (6 bases). The V gene's germline CDR1 is SEHNR and CDR2 FQNEAQ (reference sequence). The CDR3 runs 13 residues. V was shortened by 5 bases and J by 4 bases, with 11 bases between the two germline ends. The CDR3 coding sequence is TGTGCCAGCAGCACCCTACAGGGCTATGGCTACACCTTC. It codes for CASSTLQGYGYTF. The whole variable domain, remainder taken from reference TRBV7-9 and TRBJ1-2, is DTGVSQNPRHKITKRGQNVTFRCDPISEHNRLYWYRQTLGQGPEFLTYFQNEAQLEKSRLLSDRFSAERPKGSFSTLEIQRTEQGDSAMYLCASSTLQGYGYTFGSGTRLTVV.

The gene calls are TRBV5-1 and TRBJ2-7; possible D gene TRBD2, 7 bases. Germline CDR1 SGHRS, CDR2 YFSETQ. There are 14 residues in the CDR3. V lost 4 bases and J 6 bases, leaving 17 bases between the germline ends. Here the CDR3 reads CASSPSGGPGEQYF. CDR3 bases: TGCGCCAGCAGCCCCTCCGGGGGGCCTGGCGAGCAGTACTTC.

The chain combines TRBV20-1 with TRBJ1-2; D possibly corresponds to TRBD1 (5 bases). Trimming pared 3 bases from V and 8 bases from J, leaving 13 bases between. Germline V gene data show CDR1 as DFQATT and CDR2 as SNEGSKA (reference sequence). CDR3 length: 12 residues. The CDR3 nucleotides read TGCAGTGCTAGTAAGTTCCAGGGCGGCTACACCTTC. Amino acid sequence: CSASKFQGGYTF.

This clonotype has at least ten counts. The DNA for the CDR3 is TGTGCCAGCAGCCGGACAGGGACGGCGTATAGCAATCAGCCCCAGCATTTT. Protein product: CASSRTGTAYSNQPQHF. The V call is TRBV6-6, the J call TRBJ1-5; TRBD1 matches at 8 bases. V gave up 6 bases and J gave up 0 bases; unmatched junction bases: 10. Germline CDR1 MNHNY, CDR2 SVGAGI (reference sequence). The CDR3 loop spans 17 amino acids.

This clonotype was observed at least ten times. The rearrangement uses TRBV20-1 and TRBJ1-5, with D possibly matching TRBD1 (5 bases). V was clipped by 5 bases and J by 2 bases, with 10 bases between them. Germline V gene sequence: CDR1 DFQATT, CDR2 SNEGSKA (reference sequence). The CDR3 contains 13 residues. The CDR3 DNA reads as TGCAGTGCTCGGGCGGGGGGCAATCAGCCCCAGCATTTT. Its protein product is CSARAGGNQPQHF.

This clonotype was counted at least ten times. V usage is TRBV20-1 and J usage is TRBJ2-3; D is ambiguous. There are 10 residues in the CDR3. Per the germline V gene, CDR1 is DFQATT and CDR2 is SNEGSKA (reference sequence). The CDR3 DNA is TGCAGAGGGTCGGCTGATACGCAGTATTTT. This translates into CRGSADTQYF.

The chain combines TRBV7-6 with TRBJ1-3, with D possibly TRBD1 on 5 matching bases. The CDR3 sequence is 16 residues long. Trimming pared 6 bases from V and 8 bases from J, leaving 23 bases between. From germline, CDR1 is SGHVS and CDR2 FNYEAQ. CDR3 sequence (DNA): TGTGCCAGCAGTTCTGGGGGAGCAATCGCCCTTCACACCATATATTTT. Translation: CASSSGGAIALHTIYF.

This clonotype has at least ten counts. The chain joins TRBV28 to TRBJ2-5, with D maybe TRBD2 (7 bases). The CDR3 runs 16 residues. Per germline, CDR1 MDHEN and CDR2 SYDVKM. Trimming took off 4 bases at V and 5 bases at J, with 20 bases between the two ends. In nucleotides, the CDR3 is TGTGCCAGCAGTTCTCCCCCGGCAGGGGAGGGGGAGACCCAGTACTTC. Translation gives CASSSPPAGEGETQYF.

This chain uses TRBV10-3 with TRBJ2-7; D gene uncertain. This CDR3 spans 13 amino acids. Germline CDR1 reads ENHRY; CDR2 reads SYGVKD. Trimming stripped 0 bases from V and 2 bases from J, with 5 bases between. The DNA of the CDR3 is TGTGCCATCAGTGAGTCAGGGACCTACGAGCAGTACTTC. Translating it yields CAISESGTYEQYF.

The V and J genes are TRBV20-1 and TRBJ1-2; 7 bases map to TRBD1. The germline V gene has CDR1 DFQATT and CDR2 SNEGSKA (reference sequence). Unmatched junction bases numbered 4, after V lost 6 bases and J lost 3 bases. This CDR3 has 12 residues. The DNA for the CDR3 is TGCAGTGCCGGGCAGGGGGACTATGGCTACACCTTC. It specifies CSAGQGDYGYTF.

This chain uses TRBV19 with TRBJ1-6; no firm D call. V was shortened by 3 bases and J by 10 bases, with 7 bases between the two germline ends. The CDR3 is 12 amino acids. CDR1 and CDR2 (germline): LNHDA, SQIVND (reference sequence). The CDR3 region is CASSISGSPLHF. For the CDR3, the DNA is TGTGCCAGTAGTATTTCCGGATCACCCCTCCACTTT.

The chain combines TRBV29-1 with TRBJ2-3; TRBD1 agrees at 7 bases. Germline values: CDR1 SQVTM, CDR2 ANQGSEA. The CDR3 covers 15 residues. With 3 bases clipped from V and 2 bases from J, the junction kept 8 bases outside the gene matches. The CDR3 region is CSVENRGHPTDTQYF. CDR3 nucleotide sequence: TGCAGCGTTGAGAACAGGGGCCACCCCACAGATACGCAGTATTTT.

This clonotype was seen at least ten times. This sequence joins TRBV5-1 and TRBJ1-3; D is perhaps TRBD1 (5 bases). Germline V gene lookup returns CDR1 SGHRS and CDR2 YFSETQ. Trimming stripped 0 bases from V and 9 bases from J, with 10 bases between. The CDR3 is 13 amino acids. As DNA, the CDR3 is TGCGCCAGCAGCTTGGAGGGGTCTCCCACCATATATTTT. Translated: CASSLEGSPTIYF.

This clonotype came up many times. The V call is TRBV5-4, the J call TRBJ1-1, with D unclear. The CDR3 contains 14 residues. V lost 0 bases, J lost 2 bases, and 8 bases lay in between. The germline V gene encodes CDR1 SGHNT and CDR2 YYREEE (reference sequence). In DNA, the CDR3 is TGTGCCAGCAGCTTGGGGGTCAGAAACACTGAAGCTTTCTTT. Translated: CASSLGVRNTEAFF. Combining the CDR3 with reference TRBV5-4 and TRBJ1-1 gives the whole variable domain ETGVTQSPTHLIKTRGQQVTLRCSSQSGHNTVSWYQQALGQGPQFIFQYYREEENGRGNFPPRFSGLQFPNYSSELNVNALELDDSALYLCASSLGVRNTEAFFGQGTRLTVV.